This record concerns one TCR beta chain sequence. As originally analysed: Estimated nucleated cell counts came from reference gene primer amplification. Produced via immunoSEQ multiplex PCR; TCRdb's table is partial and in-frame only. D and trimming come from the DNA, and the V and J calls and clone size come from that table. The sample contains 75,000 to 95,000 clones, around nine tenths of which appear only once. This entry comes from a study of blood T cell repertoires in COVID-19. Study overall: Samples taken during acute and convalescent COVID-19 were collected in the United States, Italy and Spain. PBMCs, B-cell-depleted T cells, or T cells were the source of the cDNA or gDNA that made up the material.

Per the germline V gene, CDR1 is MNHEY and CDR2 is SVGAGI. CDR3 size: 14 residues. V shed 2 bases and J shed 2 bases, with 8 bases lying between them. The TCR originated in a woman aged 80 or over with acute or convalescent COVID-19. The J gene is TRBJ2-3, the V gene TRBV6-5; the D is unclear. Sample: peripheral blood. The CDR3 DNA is TGTGCCAGCAGTTACGTGGGCTCCACAGATACGCAGTATTTT. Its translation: CASSYVGSTDTQYF.